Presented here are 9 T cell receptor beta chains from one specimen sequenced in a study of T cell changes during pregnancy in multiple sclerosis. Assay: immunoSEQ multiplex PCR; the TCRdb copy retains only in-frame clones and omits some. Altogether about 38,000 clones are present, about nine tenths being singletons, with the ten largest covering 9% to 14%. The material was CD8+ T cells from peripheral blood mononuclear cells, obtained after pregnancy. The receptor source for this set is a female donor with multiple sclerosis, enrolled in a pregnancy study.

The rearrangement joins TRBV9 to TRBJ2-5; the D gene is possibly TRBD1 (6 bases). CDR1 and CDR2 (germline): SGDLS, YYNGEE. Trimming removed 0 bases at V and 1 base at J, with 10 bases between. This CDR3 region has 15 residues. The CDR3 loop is CASSVEGGVQETQYF. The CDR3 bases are TGTGCCAGCAGCGTAGAAGGGGGAGTCCAAGAGACCCAGTACTTC.

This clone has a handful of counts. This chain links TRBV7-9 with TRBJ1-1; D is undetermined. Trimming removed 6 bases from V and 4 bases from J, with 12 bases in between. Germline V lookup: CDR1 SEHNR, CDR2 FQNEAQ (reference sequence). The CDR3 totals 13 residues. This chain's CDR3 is CASRHPSGTEAFF. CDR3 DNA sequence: TGTGCCAGCAGACACCCGTCGGGCACTGAAGCTTTCTTT. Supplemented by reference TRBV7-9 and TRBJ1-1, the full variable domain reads DTGVSQNPRHKITKRGQNVTFRCDPISEHNRLYWYRQTLGQGPEFLTYFQNEAQLEKSRLLSDRFSAERPKGSFSTLEIQRTEQGDSAMYLCASRHPSGTEAFFGQGTRLTVV.

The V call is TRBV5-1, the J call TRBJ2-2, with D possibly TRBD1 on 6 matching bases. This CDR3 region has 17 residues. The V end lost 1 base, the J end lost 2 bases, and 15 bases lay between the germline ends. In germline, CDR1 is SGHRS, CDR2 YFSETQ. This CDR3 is CASSLSSGTRNTGELFF. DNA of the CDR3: TGCGCCAGCAGCTTGTCCTCCGGGACAAGAAACACCGGGGAGCTGTTTTTT. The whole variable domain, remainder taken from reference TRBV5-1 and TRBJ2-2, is KAGVTQTPRYLIKTRGQQVTLSCSPISGHRSVSWYQQTPGQGLQFLFEYFSETQRNKGNFPGRFSGRQFSNSRSEMNVSTLELGDSALYLCASSLSSGTRNTGELFFGEGSRLTVL.

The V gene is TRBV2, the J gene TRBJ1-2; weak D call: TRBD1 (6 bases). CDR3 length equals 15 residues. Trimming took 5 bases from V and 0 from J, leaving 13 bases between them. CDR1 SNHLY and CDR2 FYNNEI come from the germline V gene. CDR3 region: CASSPTGTANYGYTF. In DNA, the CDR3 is TGTGCCAGCAGTCCCACAGGGACGGCTAACTATGGCTACACCTTC.

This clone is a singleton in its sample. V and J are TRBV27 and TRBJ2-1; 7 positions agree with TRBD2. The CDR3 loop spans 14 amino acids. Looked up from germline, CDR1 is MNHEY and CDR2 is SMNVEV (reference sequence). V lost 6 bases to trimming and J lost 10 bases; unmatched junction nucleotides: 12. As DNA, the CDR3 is TGTGCCAGCAGAAGGGCGGGGGAGAAGAACGAGCAGTTCTTC. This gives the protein CASRRAGEKNEQFF.

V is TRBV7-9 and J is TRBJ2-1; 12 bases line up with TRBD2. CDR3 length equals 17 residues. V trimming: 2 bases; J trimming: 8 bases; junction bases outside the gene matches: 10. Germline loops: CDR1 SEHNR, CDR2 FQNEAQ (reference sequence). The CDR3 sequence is CASSLITGLAGTDEQFF. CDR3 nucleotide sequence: TGTGCCAGCAGCTTAATCACTGGACTAGCGGGAACGGATGAGCAGTTCTTC.

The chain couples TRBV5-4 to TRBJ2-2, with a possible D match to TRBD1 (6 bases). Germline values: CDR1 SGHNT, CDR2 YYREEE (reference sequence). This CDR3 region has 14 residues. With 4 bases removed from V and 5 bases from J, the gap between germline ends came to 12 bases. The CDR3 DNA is TGTGCCAGCAGCCCATCAGGGGAAACCGGGGAGCTGTTTTTT. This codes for CASSPSGETGELFF. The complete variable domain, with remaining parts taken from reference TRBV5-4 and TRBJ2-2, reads ETGVTQSPTHLIKTRGQQVTLRCSSQSGHNTVSWYQQALGQGPQFIFQYYREEENGRGNFPPRFSGLQFPNYSSELNVNALELDDSALYLCASSPSGETGELFFGEGSRLTVL.

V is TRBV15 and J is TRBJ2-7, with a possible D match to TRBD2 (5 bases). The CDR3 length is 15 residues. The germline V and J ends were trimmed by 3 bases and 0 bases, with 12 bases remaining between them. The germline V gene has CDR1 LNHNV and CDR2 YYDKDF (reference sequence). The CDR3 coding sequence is TGTGCCACCAGCAGGGACTCTGAGGCCTCCTACGAGCAGTACTTC. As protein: CATSRDSEASYEQYF. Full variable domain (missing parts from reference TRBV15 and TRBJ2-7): DAMVIQNPRYQVTQFGKPVTLSCSQTLNHNVMYWYQQKSSQAPKLLFHYYDKDFNNEADTPDNFQSRRPNTSFCFLDIRSPGLGDTAMYLCATSRDSEASYEQYFGPGTRLTVT.

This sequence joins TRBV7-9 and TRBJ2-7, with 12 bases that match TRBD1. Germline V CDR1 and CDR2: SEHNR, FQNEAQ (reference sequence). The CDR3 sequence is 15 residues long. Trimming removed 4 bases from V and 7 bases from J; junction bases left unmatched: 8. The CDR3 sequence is CASSWRDRGPGEQYF. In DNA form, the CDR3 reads TGTGCCAGCAGCTGGCGGGACAGGGGGCCTGGGGAGCAGTACTTC.